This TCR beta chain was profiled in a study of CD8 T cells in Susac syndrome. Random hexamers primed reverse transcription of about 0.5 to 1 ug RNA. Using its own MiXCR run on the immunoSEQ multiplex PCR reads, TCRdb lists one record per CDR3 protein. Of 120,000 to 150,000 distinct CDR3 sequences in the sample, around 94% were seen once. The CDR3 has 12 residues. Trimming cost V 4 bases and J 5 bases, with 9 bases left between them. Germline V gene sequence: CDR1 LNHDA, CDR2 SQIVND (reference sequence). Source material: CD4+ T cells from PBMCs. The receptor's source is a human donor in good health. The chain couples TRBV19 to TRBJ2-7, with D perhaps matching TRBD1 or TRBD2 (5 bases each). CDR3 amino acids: CASSKVGDEQYF. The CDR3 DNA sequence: TGTGCCAGTAGTAAGGTGGGGGACGAGCAGTACTTC.